A selection of T cell receptor beta chains follows, all from one sample in a study of blood T cell repertoires in COVID-19. Measured with immunoSEQ multiplex PCR; TCRdb has only the in-frame clones, and not every one. The sample shows 200,000 to 250,000 clones, roughly 84% of them seen only once. The material sequenced was peripheral blood. These receptors originate from a woman older than 75 with acute or convalescent COVID-19. Each CDR3 is given with its conserved first and last residue. D genes are given only for firm matches. Only some rows state a clone size, as once, few, many or a class for expanded clones.

CDR3 protein	CDR3 DNA	J gene	clone size	D gene	V gene
CATSDPGLAGASGETQYF	TGTGCCACCAGTGATCCCGGACTAGCGGGGGCCAGTGGAGAGACCCAGTACTTC	TRBJ2-5	once	TRBD2	TRBV24-1
CSVLPGTGGEQYF	TGCAGCGTTCTCCCCGGGACAGGGGGCGAGCAGTACTTC	TRBJ2-7	-	TRBD1	TRBV29-1
CASTRDRDYGYTF	TGTGCCAGCACCCGGGACAGGGACTATGGCTACACCTTC	TRBJ1-2	-	TRBD1	TRBV5-4
CASSQEDRRTGGYTF	TGCGCCAGCAGCCAAGAGGACAGGCGGACAGGAGGCTACACCTTC	TRBJ1-2	-	TRBD1	TRBV4-1
CASSLAGGELFF	TGTGCCAGCAGCTTAGCCGGAGGGGAGCTGTTTTTT	TRBJ2-2	-	-	TRBV3-1/TRBV3-2
CASSLADYQETQYF	TGTGCCAGCAGCTTGGCAGACTACCAAGAGACCCAGTACTTC	TRBJ2-5	-	-	TRBV5-6
CASWSGGVAGYTF	TGTGCCAGCTGGTCCGGGGGGGTAGCGGGCTACACCTTC	TRBJ1-2	-	-	TRBV3-1/TRBV3-2
CASSLGGNTEAFF	TGTGCCAGCAGTTTAGGGGGGAACACTGAAGCTTTCTTT	TRBJ1-1	-	-	TRBV2
CASSPLRPVYEQYF	TGTGCCAGCAGCCCACTACGCCCTGTCTACGAGCAGTACTTC	TRBJ2-7	-	-	TRBV7-9
CASSPDRDYGYTF	TGTGCCAGCAGTCCCGACAGGGACTATGGCTACACCTTC	TRBJ1-2	-	TRBD1	TRBV7-2
CASSPPRFGGADNEQFF	TGTGCCAGCAGTCCCCCTCGATTCGGGGGGGCCGACAATGAGCAGTTCTTC	TRBJ2-1	few	TRBD2	TRBV6-2/TRBV6-3
CASPGLTTGELFF	TGTGCCAGCCCGGGACTCACCACCGGGGAGCTGTTTTTT	TRBJ2-2	few	-	TRBV6-5
CASRLTGTANTGELFF	TGCGCCAGCAGACTAACCGGGACAGCTAACACCGGGGAGCTGTTTTTT	TRBJ2-2	many	TRBD1	TRBV5-1